The entry below gives a single TCR beta chain sequence along with its context. In the source study's methods: Estimation of nucleated cell counts was performed using reference gene primer amplification. Clones were sequenced by immunoSEQ multiplex PCR, and TCRdb holds only the in-frame ones, with some missing. The DNA was the basis for D and trimming; V, J and clone size are from that table. The sample comprises almost 85,000 clones, around 88% of which are singletons, and over 30% rests with the top ten. These data are taken from a study of blood T cell repertoires in COVID-19. Across the study: Sites across the United States, Italy and Spain contributed samples from acute and convalescent COVID-19. T cells, B-cell-depleted T cells, or PBMCs supplied cDNA or gDNA.

V shed 3 bases, J shed 0 bases, and the junction held 4 bases outside the gene matches. CDR1 is SGHNT, CDR2 YYREEE, per germline (reference sequence). The CDR3 extends over 16 amino acids. The source is an elderly man with active or convalescent COVID-19. The gene calls are TRBV5-4 and TRBJ2-2; 8 bases match TRBD2. The sequencing sample was made of peripheral blood. In DNA form, the CDR3 reads TGTGCCAGCAGCTCGCTTAGCGGGGCGAACACCGGGGAGCTGTTTTTT. It codes for CASSSLSGANTGELFF.